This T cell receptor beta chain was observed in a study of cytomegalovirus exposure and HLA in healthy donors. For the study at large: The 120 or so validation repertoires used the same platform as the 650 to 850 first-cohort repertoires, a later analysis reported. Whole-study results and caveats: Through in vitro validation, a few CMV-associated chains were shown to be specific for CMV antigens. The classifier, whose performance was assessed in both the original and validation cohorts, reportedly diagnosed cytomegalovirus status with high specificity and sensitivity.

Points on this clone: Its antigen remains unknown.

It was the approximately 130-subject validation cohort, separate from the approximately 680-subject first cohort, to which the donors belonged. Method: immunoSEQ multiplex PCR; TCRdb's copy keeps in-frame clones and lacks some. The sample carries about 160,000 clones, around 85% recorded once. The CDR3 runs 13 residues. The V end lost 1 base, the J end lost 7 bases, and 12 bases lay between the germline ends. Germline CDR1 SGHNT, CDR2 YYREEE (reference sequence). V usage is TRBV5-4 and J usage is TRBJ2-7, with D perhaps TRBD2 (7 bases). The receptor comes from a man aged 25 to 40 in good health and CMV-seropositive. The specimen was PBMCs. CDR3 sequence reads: CASSLTEGGEQYF. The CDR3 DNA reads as TGTGCCAGCAGCTTGACGGAGGGGGGGGAGCAGTACTTC.